The source of this T cell receptor (beta chain) is a study of blood T cell repertoires in COVID-19. Overall study context: From the United States, Italy and Spain came samples of acute and convalescent COVID-19. Sample material is recorded as cDNA or gDNA derived from T cells, B-cell-depleted T cells, or PBMCs.

V shed 6 bases, J shed 0 bases, and the junction held 7 bases outside the gene matches. Germline V gives CDR1 MNHEY, CDR2 SMNVEV (reference sequence). The CDR3 is made up of 16 amino acids. Authors' data handling: Reference gene primers were amplified, and this amplification served to estimate nucleated cell counts. Libraries were prepared by immunoSEQ multiplex PCR; TCRdb keeps only in-frame clonotypes and omits some of them. V and J calls and clone size are as listed in that table; D and trimming were resolved from the DNA. The data contain 260,000 or so clones, 65% to 90% of them singletons. This chain joins TRBV27 and TRBJ1-2; 10 bases map to TRBD1. Sequenced sample: peripheral blood. The clonotype was recovered from a woman aged 65 to 85 with acute or convalescent COVID-19. CDR3: CASSRQGAGANYGYTF. CDR3 sequence (DNA): TGTGCCAGCAGCCGACAGGGGGCGGGAGCTAACTATGGCTACACCTTC.